These 18 T cell receptor beta chains were all obtained from the same sample, sequenced in a study of shared clonotypes between healthy human individuals. Measured with immunoSEQ multiplex PCR; TCRdb has only the in-frame clones, and not every one. The repertoire holds 950,000 to 1,100,000 clones, around 82% seen once, with roughly 0.57% in the top ten. Material for sequencing was memory CD4+ T cells from PBMCs. Noted subset: CD45RA-negative fraction. These receptor sequences come from a man in his late teens or twenties in good health. Some clones in this sample may be carry-over from other donors' samples.

This clone was picked up many times. Different DNA sequences within this sample yield the same CDR3. The genes are TRBV4-1 and TRBJ1-2; 7 bases agree with TRBD1. This CDR3 is built from 14 residues. Germline assignment: CDR1 MGHRA and CDR2 YSYEKL. V dropped 4 bases and J dropped 4; count of bases not matched to a gene: 6. DNA for the CDR3: TGCGCCAGCAGCCCCACAGGGGAAGTCTATGGCTACACCTTC. Protein: CASSPTGEVYGYTF.

This clone came up a few times. The chain employs TRBV20-1 and TRBJ1-1; D not certain. V lost 0 bases and J lost 4, with 3 bases in between. This CDR3 has 11 amino acids. The germline V gene has CDR1 DFQATT and CDR2 SNEGSKA (reference sequence). In DNA form, the CDR3 reads TGCAGTGCTAGAGACATCACTGAAGCTTTCTTT. It is translated as CSARDITEAFF.

This chain joins TRBV7-2 and TRBJ2-2, with 12 bases fitting TRBD2. J was trimmed by 7 bases and V by 4 bases; bases with no gene match: 13. Germline V gives CDR1 SGHTA, CDR2 FQGNSA. CDR3 length: 18 amino acids. DNA of the CDR3: TGTGCCAGCAGCTCCTACCCTCTAGCGGGAGGGCCGGGCGGGGAGCTGTTTTTT. It specifies CASSSYPLAGGPGGELFF.

This clone was recorded a few times. This chain joins TRBV5-4 and TRBJ2-1; TRBD2 agrees at 9 bases. CDR1 SGHNT and CDR2 YYREEE come from the germline V gene (reference sequence). V shed 1 base, J shed 6 bases, and the junction held 2 bases outside the gene matches. The CDR3 sequence is 14 residues long. CDR3 region: CASSLLAGPNEQFF. The CDR3 nucleotides are TGTGCCAGCAGCTTGCTAGCGGGGCCCAATGAGCAGTTCTTC.

Concerning this clone itself: Other DNA sequences in this sample translate to the same CDR3. This chain uses TRBV5-1 with TRBJ2-2; 7 positions agree with TRBD2. Germline loops: CDR1 SGHRS, CDR2 YFSETQ. Germline trimming cut 0 bases from V and 2 bases from J; bases unmatched to any gene: 4. The CDR3 runs to 16 residues. The CDR3 is CASSLGLAVNTGELFF. The CDR3 DNA reads TGCGCCAGCAGCTTGGGGCTAGCGGTAAACACCGGGGAGCTGTTTTTT.

This rearrangement joins TRBV6-1 to TRBJ2-5; perhaps TRBD2 as D (5 bases). Trimming removed 0 bases at V and 9 bases at J, with 17 bases between. Germline CDR1 MNHNS, CDR2 SASEGT. This CDR3 has 15 residues. The CDR3 DNA reads TGTGCCAGCAGTGAAGCGCGGGCTAGAGCGACCTCCCAGTACTTC. It encodes CASSEARARATSQYF.

The gene calls are TRBV5-4 and TRBJ1-4; D remains unclear. Germline CDR1 reads SGHNT; CDR2 reads YYREEE (reference sequence). The CDR3 spans 16 residues. V was clipped by 1 base and J by 4 bases, with 14 bases between them. The CDR3 region has the DNA TGTGCCAGCAGCTTGTATCCGTGGGCGGATAATGAAAAACTGTTTTTT. The encoded protein is CASSLYPWADNEKLFF.

V is TRBV5-1 and J is TRBJ1-2; a weak D match, TRBD1 (5 bases). Per germline, CDR1 SGHRS and CDR2 YFSETQ. V lost 0 bases and J lost 4, with 13 bases in between. This CDR3 has 15 amino acids. The CDR3 here is CASSLGFRGTYGYTF. The CDR3 coding sequence is TGCGCCAGCAGCTTGGGGTTTCGGGGGACCTATGGCTACACCTTC. The complete variable domain, with remaining parts taken from reference TRBV5-1 and TRBJ1-2, reads KAGVTQTPRYLIKTRGQQVTLSCSPISGHRSVSWYQQTPGQGLQFLFEYFSETQRNKGNFPGRFSGRQFSNSRSEMNVSTLELGDSALYLCASSLGFRGTYGYTFGSGTRLTVV.

A word on this clone: A read error is possible here, since a much larger clone lies one base away. This rearrangement joins TRBV7-9 to TRBJ1-2; no firm D call. CDR3 size: 12 residues. The V gene lost 1 base and the J gene lost 4 bases, with 4 bases spanning the gap. Germline values: CDR1 SEHNR, CDR2 FQNEAQ (reference sequence). The CDR3 loop is CASSLERYGYTF. CDR3 coding DNA: TGTGCCAGCAGCTTAGAGCGCTATGGCTACACCTTC.

The chain joins TRBV7-2 to TRBJ2-7; 8 bases fit TRBD2. CDR3 length equals 17 residues. Germline V gives CDR1 SGHTA, CDR2 FQGNSA. V shed 5 bases and J 2 bases; nucleotides not matched to a gene: 14. CDR3 sequence: CASSLQGGTSSPYEQYF. The DNA of the CDR3 is TGTGCCAGCAGCCTACAAGGTGGGACTAGTTCCCCCTACGAGCAGTACTTC. Full variable domain (outside the CDR3, taken from reference TRBV7-2 and TRBJ2-7): GAGVSQSPSNKVTEKGKDVELRCDPISGHTALYWYRQSLGQGLEFLIYFQGNSAPDKSGLPSDRFSAERTGGSVSTLTIQRTQQEDSAVYLCASSLQGGTSSPYEQYFGPGTRLTVT.

The V and J genes are TRBV28 and TRBJ2-7; 7 positions agree with TRBD1. Germline CDR1 is MDHEN and CDR2 is SYDVKM. With V trimmed by 3 bases and J by 6 bases, 14 bases remained unmatched. CDR3 size: 16 residues. CDR3 loop: CASSLVDRVGVGEQYF. CDR3 nucleotides: TGTGCCAGCAGTTTGGTCGACAGGGTTGGAGTGGGCGAGCAGTACTTC.

The CDR3 nucleotides read TGCGCCAGCAGCTTCGGCGACGGCAATGGCTACACCTTC. It yields the protein CASSFGDGNGYTF. The rearrangement uses TRBV5-1 and TRBJ1-2; D is unclear. Per germline, CDR1 SGHRS and CDR2 YFSETQ. The ends were cut back, 2 bases at V and 6 bases at J, with 11 bases in the middle. CDR3 length equals 13 residues.

The genes are TRBV7-2 and TRBJ2-1; tentatively, D is TRBD2 (6 bases). Between the trimmed V and J ends, which lost 2 bases and 9 bases, there was a span of 8 bases. CDR1 and CDR2 (germline): SGHTA, FQGNSA. The CDR3 runs to 12 residues. For the CDR3, the DNA is TGTGCCAGCAGCTTAACGGGGGTTGAGCAGTTCTTC. As protein: CASSLTGVEQFF.

This clone was counted once. Other DNA sequences in this sample translate to the same CDR3. The V call is TRBV5-1, the J call TRBJ2-7; D is ambiguous. V was trimmed by 0 bases and J by 0 bases, leaving 7 bases between them. This CDR3 region has 14 residues. The V gene's germline CDR1 is SGHRS and CDR2 YFSETQ. This CDR3 reads CASSLDGTSYEQYF. The CDR3 DNA is TGCGCCAGCAGCTTGGACGGTACCTCCTACGAGCAGTACTTC.

V and J are TRBV28 and TRBJ1-3; D remains ambiguous. The CDR3 contains 12 residues. The germline V and J ends were trimmed by 6 bases and 4 bases, with 7 bases remaining between them. The germline CDR1 and CDR2 sequences are MDHEN and SYDVKM. The CDR3 coding sequence is TGTGCCAGCAGCGCGCGCGGAAACACCATATATTTT. It encodes CASSARGNTIYF.

The chain combines TRBV5-1 with TRBJ2-2; D is perhaps TRBD1 or TRBD2 (5 bases each). Trimming left V 2 bases short and J 0 bases short, with 11 bases between. This CDR3 region has 16 residues. From germline, CDR1 is SGHRS and CDR2 YFSETQ. CDR3 residues: CASSFGATTNTGELFF. Here the CDR3 DNA reads TGCGCCAGCAGCTTCGGGGCCACCACGAACACCGGGGAGCTGTTTTTT.

As to this clone: Because the CDR3's place on the DNA is in doubt, the DNA is left out and the CDR3 is given as listed by TCRdb. V and J are TRBV6-5 and TRBJ2-1; TRBD2 was called by the table and not checked on the DNA. Germline CDR1 MNHEY, CDR2 SVGAGI. From its first to its last residue, the CDR3 has 13 amino acids. The CDR3 sequence is CASSTSTSTEQFF.

This chain links TRBV28 with TRBJ1-5; 10 bases agree with TRBD1. Per the germline V gene, CDR1 is MDHEN and CDR2 is SYDVKM. The CDR3 extends over 14 amino acids. J was trimmed by 5 bases and V by 5 bases; bases with no gene match: 3. The CDR3 DNA sequence: TGTGCCAGCAGTGGACAGGGGGATTATCAGCCCCAGCATTTT. Translation gives CASSGQGDYQPQHF.